What follows are 27 T cell receptor beta chains derived from one specimen sequenced in a study of shared clonotypes between healthy human individuals (dated by TCRdb to 2020 to 2021). The method behind the library was the immunoSEQ multiplex PCR assay. TCRdb mirrors the immuneACCESS table, restricted to in-frame sequences. Some clones are absent from its copies; in checked studies, under half trace to an unresolved V gene, and the reason for the others is unknown. A total of under 1,900,000 clones appear in this sample, less than 99% of them only once. The ten largest clonotypes hold approximately 0.4% of the sample. The sample was naive CD4+ T cells sorted from blood. The sample's cell subset or site, from its label and the paper: CD45RA+ positively selected. Every receptor here comes from a man in his thirties or forties in good health.

This chain uses TRBV6-1 with TRBJ2-7, with 10 bases that match TRBD1. V lost 5 bases and J lost 4; bases outside the gene matches: 5. CDR1 MNHNS and CDR2 SASEGT come from the germline V gene. The CDR3 extends over 14 amino acids. This CDR3 is CASSKPGQGYEQYF. Written as DNA, the CDR3 is TGTGCCAGCAGTAAGCCGGGACAGGGGTACGAGCAGTACTTC.

The chain is built from TRBV7-3 and TRBJ1-5; TRBD1 is a possible D gene (5 bases). The CDR3 covers 15 residues. V was clipped by 5 bases and J by 3 bases, with 14 bases between them. Germline V gene lookup returns CDR1 SGHTA and CDR2 FQGTGA. Here the CDR3 reads CASSPGQLTNQPQHF. The CDR3 nucleotides are TGTGCCAGCAGCCCAGGACAACTAACCAATCAGCCCCAGCATTTT.

The chain couples TRBV5-1 to TRBJ1-4, with TRBD1 matching 8 bases. The trim removed 7 bases at V and 7 bases at J, leaving 9 bases unmatched. The length of the CDR3 is 14 residues. Looked up from germline, CDR1 is SGHRS and CDR2 is YFSETQ. The CDR3 spells CASAVGTGGEKLFF. The CDR3, as DNA: TGCGCCAGCGCAGTGGGGACAGGCGGTGAAAAACTGTTTTTT.

This CDR3 is CASSLNFGPGDYGYTF. In nucleotides, the CDR3 is TGTGCCAGCAGCTTAAATTTTGGTCCCGGAGACTATGGCTACACCTTC. The rearrangement links TRBV7-2 to TRBJ1-2; D gene unclear. The length of the CDR3 is 16 residues. Per the germline V gene, CDR1 is SGHTA and CDR2 is FQGNSA. V lost 2 bases, J lost 3 bases, and 16 bases lay in between.

This rearrangement joins TRBV5-1 to TRBJ2-3; 9 bases line up with TRBD2. The CDR3 runs 17 residues. CDR1 is SGHRS and CDR2 is YFSETQ in the germline V gene. With 2 bases clipped from V and 4 bases from J, the junction kept 11 bases outside the gene matches. CDR3 coding DNA: TGCGCCAGCAGCTTTTTGGCTGCGGGAGGGCCTGCAGATACGCAGTATTTT. Encoded protein: CASSFLAAGGPADTQYF. Full variable domain (remainder filled in from reference TRBV5-1 and TRBJ2-3): KAGVTQTPRYLIKTRGQQVTLSCSPISGHRSVSWYQQTPGQGLQFLFEYFSETQRNKGNFPGRFSGRQFSNSRSEMNVSTLELGDSALYLCASSFLAAGGPADTQYFGPGTRLTVL.

This clone was detected only once. CDR3 amino acids: CASSLEGSPYNEQFF. CDR3 sequence (DNA): TGTGCCAGCAGCTTAGAAGGTAGCCCCTACAATGAGCAGTTCTTC. The genes are TRBV11-2 and TRBJ2-1; D not certain. The germline CDR1 and CDR2 sequences are SGHAT and FQNNGV. The CDR3 extends over 15 amino acids. V lost 0 bases, J lost 2 bases, and 8 bases lay in between.

This clone was recorded once. The chain joins TRBV28 to TRBJ2-1; 10 bases align to TRBD2. The V gene end was trimmed by 7 bases and the J gene end by 3 bases; junction bases not matched to a gene: 12. The germline V gene encodes CDR1 MDHEN and CDR2 SYDVKM. The CDR3 consists of 17 residues. CDR3 loop: CASIESGRAGSYNEQFF. CDR3 nucleotide sequence: TGTGCCAGCATAGAGAGCGGGAGGGCCGGGAGCTACAATGAGCAGTTCTTC.

The chain joins TRBV10-3 to TRBJ1-4; D not certain. The germline V gene has CDR1 ENHRY and CDR2 SYGVKD. V was clipped by 6 bases and J by 5 bases, with 4 bases between them. This CDR3 region has 11 residues. Here the CDR3 DNA reads TGTGCCATCAGGGTCAATGAAAAACTGTTTTTT. This codes for CAIRVNEKLFF.

This chain links TRBV6-5 with TRBJ1-1; D gene ambiguous. There are 11 residues in the CDR3. V shed 7 bases and J shed 2 bases, with 5 bases lying between them. From germline, CDR1 is MNHEY and CDR2 SVGAGI. Written as DNA, the CDR3 is TGTGCCAGCAAATCAAACACTGAAGCTTTCTTT. Translated, it gives CASKSNTEAFF.

The V and J genes are TRBV4-3 and TRBJ1-2; 7 nucleotides line up with TRBD1. Germline-derived CDR1 and CDR2 are LGHNA and YSLEER. This CDR3 spans 15 amino acids. V was pared by 6 bases and J by 0 bases, with 7 bases of the junction left unmatched. CDR3 bases: TGCGCCAGCAGTCTCAACAGGGGAGCTAACTATGGCTACACCTTC. As protein: CASSLNRGANYGYTF.

This chain connects TRBV7-8 to TRBJ1-2; D ambiguous. V was pared by 5 bases and J by 6 bases, with 13 bases between. CDR1 and CDR2 (germline): SGHVS, FQNEAQ. The CDR3 is made up of 13 amino acids. The CDR3 reads CASSKDRNDGYTF. DNA of the CDR3: TGTGCCAGCAGCAAAGACCGGAATGATGGCTACACCTTC.

The chain is built from TRBV20-1 and TRBJ2-7; TRBD2 aligns across 8 bases. The CDR3 totals 11 residues. V trimming: 7 bases; J trimming: 4 bases; junction bases outside the gene matches: 3. Germline lookup yields CDR1 DFQATT and CDR2 SNEGSKA (reference sequence). CDR3 DNA sequence: TGCAGTGGCGGGAGGAATTACGAGCAGTACTTC. It yields the protein CSGGRNYEQYF.

As to this clone: At the DNA level, this CDR3 is encoded by other sequences in the same sample as well. The CDR3 sequence: CASSPPSGSNEQFF. CDR3 DNA sequence: TGTGCCAGCTCACCGCCTAGCGGGAGCAATGAGCAGTTCTTC. The chain recombines TRBV18 with TRBJ2-1; 10 bases are a match to TRBD2. The V segment lost 3 bases and the J segment 6 bases; nucleotides outside the gene matches: 2. The germline gives CDR1 KGHSH, CDR2 LQKENI. The CDR3 loop spans 14 amino acids.

This clone appeared once. The chain has TRBV7-3 and TRBJ2-1, with D unresolved. Germline V CDR1 and CDR2: SGHTA, FQGTGA. This CDR3 comprises 13 residues. The V and J ends lost 5 bases and 9 bases respectively, with 14 bases between them. CDR3 loop: CASSRSGVSEQFF. Here the CDR3 DNA reads TGTGCCAGCAGCCGTAGTGGTGTCAGTGAGCAGTTCTTC.

About this clone itself: The same CDR3 arises from other DNA sequences in this sample as well. This sequence joins TRBV5-1 and TRBJ2-7; 9 nucleotides agree with TRBD2. V was clipped by 0 bases and J by 4 bases; unmatched bases: 5. The CDR3 spans 15 residues. The germline V gene encodes CDR1 SGHRS and CDR2 YFSETQ. CDR3 in amino acids: CASSLEAGGSYEQYF. The CDR3 DNA sequence: TGCGCCAGCAGCTTGGAAGCGGGAGGATCTTACGAGCAGTACTTC.

Note on this clone: The same CDR3 can be traced to other DNA sequences in this sample. J is TRBJ2-7 and V is TRBV29-1; D remains unclear. Trimming shortened V by 4 bases and J by 1 base, and 5 bases separated the two germline ends. The CDR3 extends over 11 amino acids. The germline V gene encodes CDR1 SQVTM and CDR2 ANQGSEA. CDR3 nucleotides: TGCAGCGTTGGTTCGTCCTACGAGCAGTACTTC. As protein: CSVGSSYEQYF.

The chain joins TRBV5-1 to TRBJ2-3, with a tentative D call TRBD2 (6 bases). V shed 0 bases and J shed 6 bases, with 11 bases lying between them. The CDR3 totals 14 residues. Germline CDR1 is SGHRS and CDR2 is YFSETQ. CDR3 region: CASSLGPGGDTQYF. In DNA, the CDR3 is TGCGCCAGCAGCTTGGGACCAGGAGGGGATACGCAGTATTTT.

This chain connects TRBV7-9 to TRBJ2-1; TRBD2 matches 11 bases. The V and J ends lost 1 base and 2 bases, in that order; junction bases with no gene match: 7. From germline, CDR1 is SEHNR and CDR2 FQNEAQ (reference sequence). The CDR3 runs 18 residues. Written as DNA, the CDR3 is TGTGCCAGCAGCTTAGTAAGACTACTAGCGGGAGCCTACAATGAGCAGTTCTTC. This sequence encodes CASSLVRLLAGAYNEQFF.

The genes are TRBV5-1 and TRBJ2-1; 9 positions agree with TRBD2. This CDR3 region has 14 residues. Germline CDR1 reads SGHRS; CDR2 reads YFSETQ. After removal of 0 bases from V and 10 bases from J, the junction contained 5 bases not matched to a gene. CDR3 DNA sequence: TGCGCCAGCAGCTTGGAGCGGGGGGCGAGGGAGCAGTTCTTC. The encoded protein is CASSLERGAREQFF.

V and J are TRBV18 and TRBJ2-1; TRBD2 might be the D (6 bases). Looked up from germline, CDR1 is KGHSH and CDR2 is LQKENI. The CDR3 totals 15 residues. V lost 6 bases and J lost 4, with 16 bases in between. CDR3 residues: CASSAPGTDYNEQFF. The CDR3 DNA reads as TGTGCCAGCTCCGCCCCTGGGACTGATTACAATGAGCAGTTCTTC.

This chain links TRBV7-2 with TRBJ2-7, with 10 nucleotides matching TRBD2. Germline loops: CDR1 SGHTA, CDR2 FQGNSA. V lost 5 bases to trimming and J lost 0 bases; unmatched junction nucleotides: 7. CDR3 length: 16 amino acids. CDR3 protein: CASSRTTSGNSYEQYF. The DNA of the CDR3 is TGTGCCAGCAGCCGCACTACTAGCGGGAACTCCTACGAGCAGTACTTC.

The chain links TRBV11-1 to TRBJ2-3; D is undetermined. Looked up from germline, CDR1 is SGHAT and CDR2 is FQDESV (reference sequence). The germline V and J ends were trimmed by 5 bases and 2 bases, with 14 bases remaining between them. The CDR3 runs to 15 residues. As DNA, the CDR3 is TGTGCCAGCAGCCCCCATGCGATCTTCACAGATACGCAGTATTTT. The encoded protein is CASSPHAIFTDTQYF.

The chain is built from TRBV18 and TRBJ2-7, with D perhaps matching TRBD2 (6 bases). Germline assignment: CDR1 KGHSH and CDR2 LQKENI. Trimming pared 3 bases from V and 3 bases from J, leaving 12 bases between. The CDR3 covers 14 residues. In nucleotides, the CDR3 is TGTGCCAGCTCACCGCTTCGGGGGAACTACGAGCAGTACTTC. Protein: CASSPLRGNYEQYF.

The chain joins TRBV11-3 to TRBJ2-3; possible D gene TRBD2, 6 bases. Germline V gene lookup returns CDR1 SGHNT and CDR2 YENEEA. V shed 5 bases and J shed 2 bases, with 14 bases lying between them. This CDR3 comprises 15 residues. CDR3 loop: CASSLMRGYTDTQYF. In DNA form, the CDR3 reads TGTGCCAGCAGCCTTATGCGGGGCTACACAGATACGCAGTATTTT.

The sample holds one count of this clone. The chain has TRBV28 and TRBJ1-5, with a possible D match to TRBD1 (5 bases). The CDR3 has 14 residues. With 7 bases removed from V and 6 bases from J, the gap between germline ends came to 16 bases. Germline V gives CDR1 MDHEN, CDR2 SYDVKM. CDR3 in DNA: TGTGCCAGCACCATCGGGACTAAGAGTCAGCCCCAGCATTTT. It encodes CASTIGTKSQPQHF.

V usage is TRBV18 and J usage is TRBJ2-7; 9 nucleotides align to TRBD1. CDR1 and CDR2 from the germline V gene are KGHSH and LQKENI. With 4 bases clipped from V and 5 bases from J, the junction kept 6 bases outside the gene matches. The CDR3 covers 14 residues. CDR3 sequence: CASSQGDRVHEQYF. The CDR3, as DNA: TGTGCCAGCTCACAAGGGGACAGGGTCCACGAGCAGTACTTC.

The chain is built from TRBV5-1 and TRBJ2-3, with D uncertain. Per germline, CDR1 SGHRS and CDR2 YFSETQ. The CDR3 extends over 14 amino acids. The V and J ends lost 1 base and 4 bases respectively, with 10 bases between them. CDR3 in amino acids: CASSLFEQPDTQYF. CDR3 coding DNA: TGCGCCAGCAGCTTGTTTGAGCAACCAGATACGCAGTATTTT.